These 5 T cell receptor beta chains came from one sample sequenced in a study of patients and donors after allogeneic stem cell transplantation. TCRdb ran MiXCR on the RT-PCR reads and lists one entry per CDR3 protein. The data show over 400,000 distinct CDR3 sequences, with under 20% seen just once and roughly 7% held by the top ten. The sample comprised blood, either unsorted or a sorted T cell fraction (not recorded which). The origin of the receptors is a human donor who was either an allogeneic HSCT recipient or a stem cell or donor lymphocyte infusion donor (not recorded which). It is not recorded whose cells these are; they may come from a transplant donor.

CDR3 residues: CASTRDRITEAFF. CDR3 coding DNA: TGTGCCAGCACCCGAGACAGGATTACTGAAGCTTTCTTT. The chain carries TRBV12-3 or TRBV12-4 and TRBJ1-1; possible D gene TRBD1, 6 bases. Between the trimmed V and J ends, which lost 7 bases and 5 bases, there was a span of 14 bases. The CDR3 is 13 residues long.

This chain links TRBV5-1 with TRBJ1-5, with D unclear. The CDR3 sequence is 13 residues long. Germline CDR1 is SGHRS and CDR2 is YFSETQ. With 2 bases removed from V and 3 bases from J, the gap between germline ends came to 6 bases. This chain's CDR3 is CASSFGNNQPQHF. CDR3 sequence (DNA): TGCGCCAGCAGCTTTGGTAACAATCAGCCCCAGCATTTT. Variable domain in full (rest from reference TRBV5-1 and TRBJ1-5): KAGVTQTPRYLIKTRGQQVTLSCSPISGHRSVSWYQQTPGQGLQFLFEYFSETQRNKGNFPGRFSGRQFSNSRSEMNVSTLELGDSALYLCASSFGNNQPQHFGDGTRLSIL.

This clonotype was counted between two and nine times. The chain has TRBV20-1 and TRBJ2-7; D is unresolved. This CDR3 is 12 amino acids long. The germline V gene encodes CDR1 DFQATT and CDR2 SNEGSKA (reference sequence). Deletions cut 0 bases from V and 7 bases from J, with 10 bases between. The CDR3 nucleotides read TGCAGTGCTAGAGATTTGGCCAGGGAGCAGTACTTC. It specifies CSARDLAREQYF.

The chain joins TRBV28 to TRBJ2-1; 8 bases line up with TRBD2. This CDR3 spans 17 amino acids. The V gene's germline CDR1 is MDHEN and CDR2 SYDVKM. The trim removed 3 bases at V and 3 bases at J, leaving 10 bases unmatched. CDR3 sequence reads: CASSFQSSGIFYNEQFF. The CDR3 coding sequence is TGTGCCAGCAGTTTCCAGAGTAGCGGGATCTTCTACAATGAGCAGTTCTTC.

This clonotype was observed at least ten times. The chain combines TRBV3-1 with TRBJ1-5; 8 positions agree with TRBD1. This CDR3 is 15 amino acids long. The V gene's germline CDR1 is LGHDT and CDR2 YNNKEL (reference sequence). V lost 4 bases to trimming and J lost 6 bases; unmatched junction nucleotides: 8. The CDR3 DNA reads TGTGCCAGCAGCCGCGGGACAGGCAAATTTCAGCCCCAGCATTTT. Protein: CASSRGTGKFQPQHF.